The TCR beta chain described here comes from a study of beta chain features in type 1 diabetes. The germline CDR1 and CDR2 sequences are MNHEY and SVGAGI. Trimming pared 5 bases from V and 5 bases from J, leaving 5 bases between. The CDR3 is made up of 11 amino acids. The authors reverse transcribed all of the isolated RNA, so sequencing captured expressed TCRB transcripts. Assay used: immunoSEQ multiplex PCR; TCRdb lists only in-frame clones, some missing. The sample has fewer than 250,000 clones, roughly two thirds seen once. The sample consisted of naive CD4+ T cells from blood. The chain combines TRBV6-5 with TRBJ2-3; D remains unclear. This clonotype was sampled from a man aged 25 to 40 in good health. CDR3 sequence: CASSLGDTQYF. The CDR3 bases are TGTGCCAGCAGTCTCGGAGATACGCAGTATTTT.